A single sample is the source of the 2 T cell receptor beta chains below, sequenced in a study of T-cell memory formation after mild COVID-19. TCRdb called the 5' RACE reads again in MiXCR, with one record for every CDR3 protein. Here the sample spans hundreds of thousands of distinct CDR3 sequences, around 19% being singletons. Material: PBMCs or a T cell subset sorted from them (not recorded which). The receptors were gathered from an adult woman who had mild COVID-19 (a few samples of this study predate the infection). Cell type and time point are not known.

The chain combines TRBV6-1 with TRBJ2-3, with TRBD1 matching over 8 bases. Germline trimming cut 9 bases from V and 2 bases from J; bases unmatched to any gene: 4. The CDR3 totals 13 residues. Germline CDR1 MNHNS, CDR2 SASEGT. The CDR3 protein is CASYRGTTDTQYF. The CDR3 nucleotides are TGTGCCAGTTACAGGGGGACCACAGATACGCAGTATTTT.

This clonotype turned up a few times. V is TRBV29-1 and J is TRBJ2-2; D gene uncertain. This CDR3 spans 14 amino acids. CDR1 is SQVTM and CDR2 is ANQGSEA in the germline V gene. Between the trimmed V and J ends, which lost 0 bases and 2 bases, there was a span of 7 bases. CDR3 in amino acids: CSVEDRTNTGELFF. In DNA form, the CDR3 reads TGCAGCGTTGAAGATCGCACTAACACCGGGGAGCTGTTTTTT.